This TCR beta chain comes out of a study of Ad26.COV2.S vaccination and SARS-CoV-2 variants. Notes on the study in general: Vaccinees displayed broader spike-specific TCR repertoires than placebo recipients. The TCR breadth and depth analyses may have produced an underestimate of total T cell responses.

This clone was observed a handful of times. Its cognate antigen is unknown. Other DNA sequences of this sample code for an identical CDR3. The CDR3 extends over 14 amino acids. Trimming took off 1 base at V and 1 base at J, with 4 bases between the two ends. CDR1 is LGHDT and CDR2 is YNNKEL in the germline V gene (reference sequence). Sequencing used immunoSEQ multiplex PCR; TCRdb keeps in-frame clones, though not all of them. The sample lists roughly 180,000 clones, around nine tenths occurring once. This chain joins TRBV3-1 (or the pseudogene TRBV3-2) and TRBJ2-2, with D uncertain. The source material was peripheral blood, sampled after recovery from COVID-19. The receptor comes from a human donor who had recovered from COVID-19. The CDR3, as DNA: TGTGCCAGCAGCCAAGGGCAGAACACCGGGGAGCTGTTTTTT. It yields the protein CASSQGQNTGELFF.